These 4 T cell receptor beta chains share one sample of origin, sequenced in a study of T cells after yellow fever vaccination. TCRdb re-derived calls from the 5' RACE reads in MiXCR, one entry per CDR3 protein. The repertoire holds under 250,000 distinct CDR3 sequences, with less than 9% as singletons. This sample comprised CD4+ T cells sorted from PBMCs, obtained 15 days after the yellow fever booster vaccination. The receptors come from a man aged 30 to 39 who received the YFV17D yellow fever vaccine.

This clonotype was observed a few times. The chain is built from TRBV18 and TRBJ2-7; D unclear. The CDR3 runs 12 residues. Germline V gene data show CDR1 as KGHSH and CDR2 as LQKENI. Between the trimmed V and J ends, which lost 2 bases and 5 bases, there was a span of 7 bases. The CDR3 loop reads CASSPGRHEQYF. CDR3 coding DNA: TGTGCCAGCTCACCAGGGCGCCACGAGCAGTACTTC. Variable domain in full (rest from reference TRBV18 and TRBJ2-7): NAGVMQNPRHLVRRRGQEARLRCSPMKGHSHVYWYRQLPEEGLKFMVYLQKENIIDESGMPKERFSAEFPKEGPSILRIQQVVRGDSAAYFCASSPGRHEQYFGPGTRLTVT.

The chain joins TRBV6-5 to TRBJ2-7; D is unresolved. The V gene lost 0 bases and the J gene lost 2 bases, with 14 bases spanning the gap. The CDR3 covers 16 residues. The germline gives CDR1 MNHEY, CDR2 SVGAGI. The CDR3 nucleotides read TGTGCCAGCAGTTACTCGAGTATAAGGTCCGCCTACGAGCAGTACTTC. It encodes CASSYSSIRSAYEQYF.

The rearrangement uses TRBV28 and TRBJ2-1; TRBD2 aligns across 8 bases. This CDR3 is built from 17 residues. The trim removed 6 bases at V and 0 bases at J, leaving 10 bases unmatched. Germline V gene data show CDR1 as MDHEN and CDR2 as SYDVKM. CDR3 protein: CASRGSLAASSYNEQFF. As DNA, the CDR3 is TGTGCCAGCAGGGGATCACTAGCGGCCTCCTCCTACAATGAGCAGTTCTTC.

A note on this clonotype: The junction differs from germline at one of its ends, possibly a read error. The V gene is TRBV19, the J gene TRBJ2-3; possibly TRBD2 for D (5 bases). This CDR3 comprises 15 residues. CDR1 LNHDA and CDR2 SQIVND come from the germline V gene (reference sequence). In DNA form, the CDR3 reads TGTGCCGGTAGTATAGACGGGATTGCGACAGATACGCAGTATTTT. Translation: CAGSIDGIATDTQYF. The full variable domain, its missing parts supplied by reference TRBV19 and TRBJ2-3, is DGGITQSPKYLFRKEGQNVTLSCEQNLNHDAMYWYRQDPGQGLRLIYYSQIVNDFQKGDIAEGYSVSREKKESFPLTVTSAQKNPTAFYLCAGSIDGIATDTQYFGPGTRLTVL.